Below are 26 T cell receptor beta chains sequenced from a single sample in a study of preoperative IRX-2 immunotherapy in early breast cancer. Method: immunoSEQ multiplex PCR; TCRdb's copy keeps in-frame clones and lacks some. The repertoire holds about 23,000 clones, with 85% to 90% as singletons. As to treatment: preoperative locoregional IRX-2 cytokine immunotherapy. The sequenced sample was tumor tissue, obtained after IRX-2 immunotherapy. Receptors were obtained from a human donor with breast cancer.

The chain links TRBV27 to TRBJ1-1, with D perhaps matching TRBD1 (5 bases). V was pared by 3 bases and J by 3 bases, with 11 bases between. CDR1 MNHEY and CDR2 SMNVEV come from the germline V gene (reference sequence). The CDR3 contains 14 residues. The CDR3 DNA reads TGTGCCAGCAGTTTTTCTCCAGGGTACACTGAAGCTTTCTTT. Protein product: CASSFSPGYTEAFF.

V is TRBV15 and J is TRBJ1-3; no clear D. Per germline, CDR1 LNHNV and CDR2 YYDKDF (reference sequence). V was trimmed by 4 bases and J by 0 bases, leaving 10 bases between them. This CDR3 contains 15 residues. The CDR3 region has the DNA TGTGCCACCAGCATGGGCACCACCTCTGGAAACACCATATATTTT. Protein sequence: CATSMGTTSGNTIYF.

This rearrangement joins TRBV6-6 to TRBJ1-6; unclear D gene. The CDR3 sequence is 14 residues long. V dropped 2 bases and J dropped 5 bases, with 7 bases sitting between them. Germline V CDR1 and CDR2: MNHNY, SVGAGI (reference sequence). CDR3 sequence: CASSYRGDNSPLHF. The CDR3 DNA reads as TGTGCCAGCAGTTACCGCGGGGATAATTCACCCCTCCACTTT.

The chain joins TRBV2 to TRBJ1-5, with D possibly matching TRBD1 (5 bases). CDR1 and CDR2 from the germline V gene are SNHLY and FYNNEI. V was trimmed by 8 bases and J by 5 bases, leaving 10 bases between them. The CDR3 loop spans 12 amino acids. The DNA for the CDR3 is TGTGCCAGCCAGGGTTATGATCAGCCCCAGCATTTT. Translating it yields CASQGYDQPQHF. Filled out from reference TRBV2 and TRBJ1-5, the complete variable domain reads EPEVTQTPSHQVTQMGQEVILRCVPISNHLYFYWYRQILGQKVEFLVSFYNNEISEKSEIFDDQFSVERPDGSNFTLKIRSTKLEDSAMYFCASQGYDQPQHFGDGTRLSIL.

This sequence joins TRBV14 and TRBJ2-7; 8 positions agree with TRBD2. With V trimmed by 1 base and J by 4 bases, 3 bases remained unmatched. Looked up from germline, CDR1 is SGHDN and CDR2 is FVKESK. The CDR3 length is 14 residues. CDR3: CASSQAGGIYEQYF. DNA of the CDR3: TGTGCCAGCAGCCAAGCGGGGGGGATTTACGAGCAGTACTTC.

V usage is TRBV7-8 and J usage is TRBJ2-3; 8 nucleotides match TRBD2. J was trimmed by 5 bases and V by 5 bases; bases with no gene match: 18. The CDR3 runs to 18 residues. Germline V gene sequence: CDR1 SGHVS, CDR2 FQNEAQ. CDR3 in DNA: TGTGCCAGCAGCCAGATTAGGGGCGTCCGGGGGGGAAGAGATACGCAGTATTTT. Protein sequence: CASSQIRGVRGGRDTQYF.

The J gene is TRBJ2-4, the V gene TRBV7-8; D is unclear. The germline gives CDR1 SGHVS, CDR2 FQNEAQ. The CDR3 spans 16 residues. Trimming cost V 5 bases and J 0 bases, with 14 bases left between them. CDR3 bases: TGTGCCAGCAGCCCCGGACGGCTACTAGCCAAAAACATTCAGTACTTC. It codes for CASSPGRLLAKNIQYF.

The CDR3 loop reads CASSLYGGLDTDTQYF. The DNA of the CDR3 is TGTGCCAGCAGCTTATACGGGGGCCTAGACACAGATACGCAGTATTTT. V gene TRBV5-8 combines with J gene TRBJ2-3; D may be TRBD1 or TRBD2 (6 bases each). Trimming cost V 2 bases and J 2 bases, with 15 bases left between them. The germline CDR1 and CDR2 sequences are SGHTS and YDEGEE. The CDR3 spans 16 residues. Full variable domain (rest looked up from reference TRBV5-8 and TRBJ2-3): EAGVTQSPTHLIKTRGQQATLRCSPISGHTSVYWYQQALGLGLQFLLWYDEGEERNRGNFPPRFSGRQFPNYSSELNVNALELEDSALYLCASSLYGGLDTDTQYFGPGTRLTVL.

This rearrangement joins TRBV30 to TRBJ1-5; 7 nucleotides align to TRBD1. CDR3 length: 13 amino acids. Per the germline V gene, CDR1 is GTSNPN and CDR2 is SVGIG (reference sequence). Unmatched junction bases numbered 1, after V lost 0 bases and J lost 5 bases. CDR3 sequence: CAWSVGTDQPQHF. CDR3 DNA: TGTGCCTGGAGTGTAGGGACAGATCAGCCCCAGCATTTT.

This clone occurred once. The chain has TRBV2 and TRBJ2-2, with 7 nucleotides matching TRBD2. Germline lookup yields CDR1 SNHLY and CDR2 FYNNEI. The CDR3 length is 14 residues. The V gene end was trimmed by 5 bases and the J gene end by 4 bases; junction bases not matched to a gene: 4. CDR3: CASSLSGTTGELFF. CDR3 bases: TGTGCCAGCAGTTTAAGCGGGACCACCGGGGAGCTGTTTTTT.

This chain connects TRBV28 to TRBJ1-2; 8 positions match TRBD1. Trimming cost V 5 bases and J 4 bases; bases outside gene matches: 9. Germline CDR1 and CDR2: MDHEN and SYDVKM. The CDR3 is 15 amino acids. Here the CDR3 reads CASSPHQQGGYGYTF. CDR3 DNA: TGTGCCAGCAGTCCGCACCAACAGGGGGGCTATGGCTACACCTTC.

The CDR3 region has the DNA TGTGCCAGCTCACTTAGACCGGGACAGGGCGACGCAGATACGCAGTATTTT. It encodes CASSLRPGQGDADTQYF. The J gene is TRBJ2-3, the V gene TRBV18; 9 bases fit TRBD1. The CDR3 runs 17 residues. CDR1 KGHSH and CDR2 LQKENI come from the germline V gene. Trimming took 4 bases from V and 4 from J; bases not matched to a gene: 12.

The V gene is TRBV7-2, the J gene TRBJ2-1; D remains ambiguous. CDR3 length equals 13 residues. Germline values: CDR1 SGHTA, CDR2 FQGNSA. Trimming took 7 bases from V and 2 from J, leaving 9 bases between them. CDR3 loop: CASNDGTYNEQFF. In DNA form, the CDR3 reads TGTGCCAGCAATGACGGTACCTACAATGAGCAGTTCTTC.

The chain recombines TRBV6-6 with TRBJ2-2, with D hard to call. This CDR3 comprises 15 residues. Germline V gives CDR1 MNHNY, CDR2 SVGAGI (reference sequence). Trimming took 7 bases from V and 0 from J, leaving 12 bases between them. In nucleotides, the CDR3 is TGTGCCAGCAAACACGGCTGGGCGAACACCGGGGAGCTGTTTTTT. It is translated as CASKHGWANTGELFF.

This chain links TRBV5-8 with TRBJ2-5; D might be TRBD1 (6 bases). The V end was cut by 0 bases, the J end by 4 bases, with 13 bases between. The CDR3 loop spans 15 amino acids. Germline V gives CDR1 SGHTS, CDR2 YDEGEE. The CDR3 nucleotides read TGTGCCAGCAGCTTGGTTCTCTGGGGGCGAGAGACCCAGTACTTC. Translated: CASSLVLWGRETQYF.

The genes are TRBV28 and TRBJ2-5, with 8 nucleotides matching TRBD1. V trimming: 3 bases; J trimming: 4 bases; junction bases outside the gene matches: 4. The CDR3 is made up of 14 amino acids. Germline CDR1 reads MDHEN; CDR2 reads SYDVKM. As DNA, the CDR3 is TGTGCCAGCAGTTTCGGACAGGGACGAGAGACCCAGTACTTC. This gives the protein CASSFGQGRETQYF.

In its sample, this clone was seen a few times. The genes are TRBV30 and TRBJ2-7; the D is unclear. The CDR3 is 13 residues long. Trimming removed 8 bases from V and 2 bases from J, with 16 bases in between. Germline V gives CDR1 GTSNPN, CDR2 SVGIG (reference sequence). As DNA, the CDR3 is TGTGCCAGCCGCCCCGATATGGCCTACGAGCAGTACTTC. Encoded protein: CASRPDMAYEQYF.

The chain recombines TRBV9 with TRBJ2-3; 8 positions agree with TRBD2. V lost 4 bases and J lost 4; bases outside the gene matches: 8. The CDR3 has 15 amino acids. CDR1 and CDR2 from the germline V gene are SGDLS and YYNGEE. CDR3 nucleotide sequence: TGTGCCAGCAGCTCTCGGGGGGGGTGGTCAGATACGCAGTATTTT. Its protein product is CASSSRGGWSDTQYF.

V is TRBV19 and J is TRBJ2-6, with D uncertain. V was clipped by 6 bases and J by 1 base, with 13 bases between them. Germline CDR1 and CDR2: LNHDA and SQIVND (reference sequence). This CDR3 has 16 residues. The CDR3 DNA follows: TGTGCCAGTAGGGTTGGCAGAGTATCTGGGGCCAACGTCCTGACTTTC. Encoded protein: CASRVGRVSGANVLTF.

CDR3 protein: CASSLGLAGDEQFF. CDR3 coding DNA: TGTGCCAGCAGCTTGGGACTAGCGGGGGATGAGCAGTTCTTC. V usage is TRBV7-7 and J usage is TRBJ2-1, with TRBD2 matching 14 bases. Germline V gene lookup returns CDR1 SSHAT and CDR2 FNYEAQ (reference sequence). This CDR3 is built from 14 residues. Trimming at V came to 3 bases and at J to 8 bases, leaving 0 bases not matched to a gene.

This rearrangement joins TRBV10-3 to TRBJ2-4, with D possibly called TRBD1 or TRBD2 (5 bases each). CDR1 is ENHRY, CDR2 SYGVKD, per germline. CDR3 length: 13 amino acids. Trimming took off 6 bases at V and 9 bases at J, with 15 bases between the two ends. The CDR3 nucleotides read TGTGCCATCAGGCAGGGAGAAGAAGGCATTCAGTACTTC. It codes for CAIRQGEEGIQYF.

The chain recombines TRBV5-1 with TRBJ2-5; a weak D match, TRBD1 (5 bases). Germline CDR1 is SGHRS and CDR2 is YFSETQ. The CDR3 consists of 13 residues. Trimming shortened V by 0 bases and J by 3 bases, and 6 bases separated the two germline ends. Here the CDR3 reads CASSLEGEETQYF. DNA for the CDR3: TGCGCCAGCAGCTTGGAAGGGGAAGAGACCCAGTACTTC.

This clone was detected once. The chain employs TRBV18 and TRBJ1-6, with TRBD1 matching 7 bases. V was clipped by 6 bases and J by 7 bases; unmatched bases: 9. CDR1 and CDR2 (germline): KGHSH, LQKENI. The CDR3 sequence is 15 residues long. This chain's CDR3 is CASSPRTGENSPLHF. The CDR3, as DNA: TGTGCCAGCTCCCCGCGGACAGGCGAAAATTCACCCCTCCACTTT.

The rearrangement links TRBV15 to TRBJ1-3; maybe TRBD1 (6 bases). The CDR3 extends over 17 amino acids. With 1 base removed from V and 0 bases from J, the gap between germline ends came to 13 bases. Germline-derived CDR1 and CDR2 are LNHNV and YYDKDF (reference sequence). This CDR3 is CATSRGGYRDSGNTIYF. The CDR3 DNA reads TGTGCCACCAGCAGAGGAGGGTACAGGGACTCTGGAAACACCATATATTTT.

The chain is built from TRBV4-3 and TRBJ2-3; 10 bases are shared with TRBD2. The CDR3 loop spans 16 amino acids. Germline loops: CDR1 LGHNA, CDR2 YSLEER. After removal of 1 base from V and 4 bases from J, the junction contained 5 bases not matched to a gene. CDR3 in DNA: TGCGCCAGCAGCCAAGGAAATAGCGGGGGGTCAGATACGCAGTATTTT. Protein sequence: CASSQGNSGGSDTQYF.

The gene calls are TRBV29-1 and TRBJ2-7; 8 positions match TRBD1. Germline CDR1 reads SQVTM; CDR2 reads ANQGSEA. The CDR3 is 14 residues long. The J segment lost 4 bases and the V segment lost 7 bases, leaving 12 bases of the junction unmatched. This CDR3 is CSATKPGQVYEQYF. The DNA for the CDR3 is TGCAGCGCCACCAAGCCGGGACAGGTTTACGAGCAGTACTTC.